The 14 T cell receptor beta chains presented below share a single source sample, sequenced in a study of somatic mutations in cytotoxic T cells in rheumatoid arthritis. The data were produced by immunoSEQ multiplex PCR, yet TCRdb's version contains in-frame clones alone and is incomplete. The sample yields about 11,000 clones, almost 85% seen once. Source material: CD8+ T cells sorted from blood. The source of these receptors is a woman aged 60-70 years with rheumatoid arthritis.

The CDR3 region is CASSLGAIYGYTF. The CDR3 DNA is TGCGCCAGCAGCTTGGGCGCCATCTATGGCTACACCTTC. The rearrangement joins TRBV5-1 to TRBJ1-2; D is unclear. Trimming took 0 bases from V and 4 from J, leaving 7 bases between them. CDR1 and CDR2 from the germline V gene are SGHRS and YFSETQ. The CDR3 is made up of 13 amino acids.

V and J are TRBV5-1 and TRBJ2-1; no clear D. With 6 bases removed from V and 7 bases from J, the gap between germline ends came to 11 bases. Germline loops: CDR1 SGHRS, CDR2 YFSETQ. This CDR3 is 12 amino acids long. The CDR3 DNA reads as TGCGCCAGCAACCTTGGAGAGAATGAGCAGTTCTTC. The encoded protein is CASNLGENEQFF.

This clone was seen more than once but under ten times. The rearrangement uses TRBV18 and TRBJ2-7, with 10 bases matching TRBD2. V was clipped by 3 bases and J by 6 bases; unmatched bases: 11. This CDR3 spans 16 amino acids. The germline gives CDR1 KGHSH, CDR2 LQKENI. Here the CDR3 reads CASSPPPSGRAGEQYF. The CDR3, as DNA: TGTGCCAGCTCACCCCCCCCGAGCGGGAGGGCGGGCGAGCAGTACTTC. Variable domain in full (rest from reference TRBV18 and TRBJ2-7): NAGVMQNPRHLVRRRGQEARLRCSPMKGHSHVYWYRQLPEEGLKFMVYLQKENIIDESGMPKERFSAEFPKEGPSILRIQQVVRGDSAAYFCASSPPPSGRAGEQYFGPGTRLTVT.

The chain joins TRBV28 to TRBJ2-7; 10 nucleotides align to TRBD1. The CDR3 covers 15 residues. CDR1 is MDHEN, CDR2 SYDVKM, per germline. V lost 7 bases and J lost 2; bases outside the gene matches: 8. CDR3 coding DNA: TGTGCCAGCACTGACGGGACAGGGGTGGCCTACGAGCAGTACTTC. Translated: CASTDGTGVAYEQYF.

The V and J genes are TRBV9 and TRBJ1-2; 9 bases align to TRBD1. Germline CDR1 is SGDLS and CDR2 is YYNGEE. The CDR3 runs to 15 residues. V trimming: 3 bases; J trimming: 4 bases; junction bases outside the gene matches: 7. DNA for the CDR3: TGTGCCAGCAGCGATGGGGACAGGGCCCCCTATGGCTACACCTTC. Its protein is CASSDGDRAPYGYTF.

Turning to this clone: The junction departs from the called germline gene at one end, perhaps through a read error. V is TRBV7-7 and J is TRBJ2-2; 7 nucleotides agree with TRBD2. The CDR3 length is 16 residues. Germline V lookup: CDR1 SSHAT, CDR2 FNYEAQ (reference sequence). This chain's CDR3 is CASSFRLAPGSGELFF. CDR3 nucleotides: TGTGCTAGCAGCTTCCGACTAGCCCCTGGATCCGGGGAGCTGTTTTTT.

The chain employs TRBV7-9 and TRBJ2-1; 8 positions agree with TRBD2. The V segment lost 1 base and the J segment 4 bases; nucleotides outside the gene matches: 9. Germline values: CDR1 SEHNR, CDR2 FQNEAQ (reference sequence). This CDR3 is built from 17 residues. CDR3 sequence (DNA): TGTGCCAGCAGCTTAGAGATGGTGGCTAGCGGGTACAATGAGCAGTTCTTC. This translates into CASSLEMVASGYNEQFF.

CDR3 sequence (DNA): TGTGCTAGTGGTTTGGTATTACCGGGCTCTGGAAACACCATATATTTT. This codes for CASGLVLPGSGNTIYF. The gene calls are TRBV12-5 and TRBJ1-3; unclear D gene. CDR3 length equals 16 residues. Looked up from germline, CDR1 is LGHNT and CDR2 is FRNRAP. V was clipped by 0 bases and J by 0 bases, with 9 bases between them.

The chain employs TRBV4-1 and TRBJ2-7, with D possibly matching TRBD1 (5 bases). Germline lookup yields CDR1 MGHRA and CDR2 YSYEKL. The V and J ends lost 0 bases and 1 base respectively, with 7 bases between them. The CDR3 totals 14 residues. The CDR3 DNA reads TGCGCCAGCAGCCAAGAGGCAGGGTCCTACGAGCAGTACTTC. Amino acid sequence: CASSQEAGSYEQYF.

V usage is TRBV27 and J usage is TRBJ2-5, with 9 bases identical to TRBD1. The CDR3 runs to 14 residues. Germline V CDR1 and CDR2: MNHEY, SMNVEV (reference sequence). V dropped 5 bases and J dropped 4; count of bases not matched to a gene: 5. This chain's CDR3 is CASSPTTGGETQYF. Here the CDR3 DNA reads TGTGCCAGCAGTCCCACGACAGGGGGAGAGACCCAGTACTTC.

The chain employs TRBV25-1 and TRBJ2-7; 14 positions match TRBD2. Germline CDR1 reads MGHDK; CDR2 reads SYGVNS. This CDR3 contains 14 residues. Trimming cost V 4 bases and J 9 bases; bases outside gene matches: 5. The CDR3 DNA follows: TGTGCCAGCAGTGCGGGACTAGCGGGAGTGGTGCAGTACTTC. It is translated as CASSAGLAGVVQYF.

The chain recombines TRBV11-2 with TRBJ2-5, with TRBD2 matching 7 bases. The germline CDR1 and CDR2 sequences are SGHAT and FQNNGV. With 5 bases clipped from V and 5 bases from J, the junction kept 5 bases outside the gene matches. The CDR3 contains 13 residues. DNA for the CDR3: TGTGCCAGCAGCGGCGGGGGAGGGGAGACCCAGTACTTC. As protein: CASSGGGGETQYF. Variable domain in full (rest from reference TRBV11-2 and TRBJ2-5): EAGVAQSPRYKIIEKRQSVAFWCNPISGHATLYWYQQILGQGPKLLIQFQNNGVVDDSQLPKDRFSAERLKGVDSTLKIQPAKLEDSAVYLCASSGGGGETQYFGPGTRLLVL.

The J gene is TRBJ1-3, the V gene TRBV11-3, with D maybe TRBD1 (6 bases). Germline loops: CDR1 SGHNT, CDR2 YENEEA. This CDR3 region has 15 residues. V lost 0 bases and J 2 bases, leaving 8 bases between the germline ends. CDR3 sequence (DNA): TGTGCCAGCAGCTTAGATCACAGGGCTGGAAACACCATATATTTT. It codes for CASSLDHRAGNTIYF.

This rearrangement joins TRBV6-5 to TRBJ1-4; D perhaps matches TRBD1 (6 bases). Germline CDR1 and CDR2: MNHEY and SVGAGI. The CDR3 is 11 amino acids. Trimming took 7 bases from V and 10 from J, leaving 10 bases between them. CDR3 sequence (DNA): TGTGCCAGCAACCAACAGGGAAAACTGTTTTTT. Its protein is CASNQQGKLFF.